What follows describes a single TCR beta chain. CDR1 is SNHLY, CDR2 FYNNEI, per germline. Losses at the gene ends were 10 bases for V and 0 bases for J; bases not matched to a gene: 12. The CDR3 has 17 residues. This record comes from a study of cytomegalovirus exposure and HLA in healthy donors. The PCR had 60 Vbeta and 13 Jbeta primers. Sequenced by immunoSEQ multiplex PCR; TCRdb stores in-frame clones only, minus some. The profile shows approximately 180,000 clones, about 75% of them singletons. This sequence joins TRBV2 and TRBJ2-6, with 7 bases aligning to TRBD1. The source is a man aged 35 to 55 in good health and CMV-seropositive. The specimen was PBMCs. Written as DNA, the CDR3 is TGTGCCATCGACAGGGCCTCCTCAAGCTCTGGGGCCAACGTCCTGACTTTC. Translated, it gives CAIDRASSSSGANVLTF.